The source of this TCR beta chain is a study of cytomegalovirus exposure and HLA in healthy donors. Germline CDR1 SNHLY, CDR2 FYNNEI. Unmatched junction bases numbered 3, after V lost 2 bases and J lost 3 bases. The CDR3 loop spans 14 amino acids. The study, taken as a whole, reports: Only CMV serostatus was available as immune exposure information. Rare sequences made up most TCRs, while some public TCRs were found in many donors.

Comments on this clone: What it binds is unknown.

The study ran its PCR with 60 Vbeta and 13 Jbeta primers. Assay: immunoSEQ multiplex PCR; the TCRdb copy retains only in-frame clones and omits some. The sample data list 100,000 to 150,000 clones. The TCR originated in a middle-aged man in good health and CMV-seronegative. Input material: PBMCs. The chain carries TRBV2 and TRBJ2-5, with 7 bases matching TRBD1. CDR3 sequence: CASSEWQGEETQYF. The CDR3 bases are TGTGCCAGCAGTGAATGGCAGGGGGAAGAGACCCAGTACTTC.